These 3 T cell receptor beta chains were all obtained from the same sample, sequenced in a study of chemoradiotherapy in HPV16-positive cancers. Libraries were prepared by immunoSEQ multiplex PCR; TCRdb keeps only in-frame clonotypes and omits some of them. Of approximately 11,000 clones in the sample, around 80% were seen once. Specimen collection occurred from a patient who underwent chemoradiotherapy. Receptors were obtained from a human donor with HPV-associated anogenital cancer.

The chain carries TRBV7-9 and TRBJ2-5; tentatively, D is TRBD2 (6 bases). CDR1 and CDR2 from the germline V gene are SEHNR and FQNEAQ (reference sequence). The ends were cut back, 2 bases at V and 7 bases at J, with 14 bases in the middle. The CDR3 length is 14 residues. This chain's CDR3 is CASSLSSDSGTQYF. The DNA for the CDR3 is TGTGCCAGCAGCTTATCCTCAGATAGCGGGACCCAGTACTTC.

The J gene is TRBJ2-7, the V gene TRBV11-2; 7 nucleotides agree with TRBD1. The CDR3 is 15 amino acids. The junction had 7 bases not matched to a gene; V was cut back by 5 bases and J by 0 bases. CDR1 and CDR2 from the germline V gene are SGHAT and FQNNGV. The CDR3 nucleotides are TGTGCCAGCAGCGGGGGACAGACGATCTCCTACGAGCAGTACTTC. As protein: CASSGGQTISYEQYF.

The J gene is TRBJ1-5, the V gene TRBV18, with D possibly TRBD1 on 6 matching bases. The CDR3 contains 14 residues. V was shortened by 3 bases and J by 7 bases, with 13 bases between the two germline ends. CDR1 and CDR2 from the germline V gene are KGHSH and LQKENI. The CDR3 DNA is TGTGCCAGCTCACCCGAAACAGGGTCCCAGCCCCAGCATTTT. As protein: CASSPETGSQPQHF.